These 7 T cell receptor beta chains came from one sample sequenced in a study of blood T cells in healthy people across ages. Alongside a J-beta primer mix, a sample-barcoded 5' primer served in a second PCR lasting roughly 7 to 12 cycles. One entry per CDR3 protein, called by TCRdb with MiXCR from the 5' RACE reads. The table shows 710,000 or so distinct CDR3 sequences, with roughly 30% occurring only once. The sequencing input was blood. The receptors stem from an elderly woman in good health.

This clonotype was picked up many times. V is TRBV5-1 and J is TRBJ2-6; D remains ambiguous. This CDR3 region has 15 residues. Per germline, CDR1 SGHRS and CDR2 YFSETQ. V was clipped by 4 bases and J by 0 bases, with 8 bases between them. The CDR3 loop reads CASSLESSGANVLTF. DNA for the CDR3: TGCGCCAGCAGCCTTGAGAGCTCTGGGGCCAACGTCCTGACTTTC.

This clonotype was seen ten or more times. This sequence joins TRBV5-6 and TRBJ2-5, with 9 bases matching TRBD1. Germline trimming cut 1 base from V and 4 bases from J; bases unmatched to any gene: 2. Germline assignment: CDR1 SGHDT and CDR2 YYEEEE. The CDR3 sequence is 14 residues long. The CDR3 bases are TGTGCCAGCAGCTTGACAGGGGGCGGAGAGACCCAGTACTTC. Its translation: CASSLTGGGETQYF.

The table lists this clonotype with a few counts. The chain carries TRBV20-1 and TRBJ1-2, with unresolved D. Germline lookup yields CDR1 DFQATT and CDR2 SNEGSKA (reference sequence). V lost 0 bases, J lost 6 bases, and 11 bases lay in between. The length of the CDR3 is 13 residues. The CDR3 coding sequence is TGCAGTGCTAGAGATAGGGTCGGCCATGGCTACACCTTC. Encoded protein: CSARDRVGHGYTF.

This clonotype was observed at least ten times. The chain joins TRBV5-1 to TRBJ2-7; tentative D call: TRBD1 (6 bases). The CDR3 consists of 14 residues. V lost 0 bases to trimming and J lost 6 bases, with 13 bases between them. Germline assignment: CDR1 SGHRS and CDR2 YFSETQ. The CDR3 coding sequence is TGCGCCAGCAGCTTGGTGCAGGGGTCGGGCGAGCAGTACTTC. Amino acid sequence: CASSLVQGSGEQYF.

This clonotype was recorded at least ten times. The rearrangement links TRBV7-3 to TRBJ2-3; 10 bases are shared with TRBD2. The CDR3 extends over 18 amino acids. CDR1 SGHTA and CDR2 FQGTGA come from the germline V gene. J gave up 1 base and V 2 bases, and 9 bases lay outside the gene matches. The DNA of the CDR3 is TGTGCCAGCAGCTTAGGGGCTAGCGGGGGTCGCGGCACAGATACGCAGTATTTT. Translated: CASSLGASGGRGTDTQYF.

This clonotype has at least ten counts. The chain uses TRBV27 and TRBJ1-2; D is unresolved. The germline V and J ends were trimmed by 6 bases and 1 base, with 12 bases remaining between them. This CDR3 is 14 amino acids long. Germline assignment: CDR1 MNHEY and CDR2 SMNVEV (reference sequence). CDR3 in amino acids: CASSRSGVNYGYTF. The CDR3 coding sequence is TGTGCCAGCAGCCGATCCGGGGTTAACTATGGCTACACCTTC.

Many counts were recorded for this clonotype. The CDR3 protein is CSVEDPMNTEAFF. DNA of the CDR3: TGCAGCGTTGAAGATCCCATGAACACTGAAGCTTTCTTT. The V gene is TRBV29-1, the J gene TRBJ1-1; D call uncertain. The length of the CDR3 is 13 residues. V lost 0 bases and J lost 0, with 5 bases in between. Germline assignment: CDR1 SQVTM and CDR2 ANQGSEA.